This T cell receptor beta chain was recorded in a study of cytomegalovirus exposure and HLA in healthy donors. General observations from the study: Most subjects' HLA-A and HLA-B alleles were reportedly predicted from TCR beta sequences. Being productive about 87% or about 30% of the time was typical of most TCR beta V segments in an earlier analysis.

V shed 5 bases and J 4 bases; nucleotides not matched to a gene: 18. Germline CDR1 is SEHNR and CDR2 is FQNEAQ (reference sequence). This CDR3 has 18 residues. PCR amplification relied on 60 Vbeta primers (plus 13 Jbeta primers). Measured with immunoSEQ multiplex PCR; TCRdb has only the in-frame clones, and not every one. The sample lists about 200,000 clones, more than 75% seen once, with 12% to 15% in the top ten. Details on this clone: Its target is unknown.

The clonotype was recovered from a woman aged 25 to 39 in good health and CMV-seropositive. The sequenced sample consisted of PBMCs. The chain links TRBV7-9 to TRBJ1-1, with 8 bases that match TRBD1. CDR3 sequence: CASSPIYRGAGWGTEAFF. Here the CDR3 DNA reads TGTGCCAGCAGCCCTATATACAGGGGGGCCGGTTGGGGCACTGAAGCTTTCTTT.